The 30 T cell receptor beta chains below come from one sample, sequenced in a study of shared clonotypes between healthy human individuals. Naivety among CD8 cells was defined by CD45RO negativity and positive CCR7 selection, thereby excluding terminally differentiated effector memory CD45RA+ cells. Profiling relied on immunoSEQ multiplex PCR, and the TCRdb table lists in-frame clones only, not all of them. The repertoire consists of around 650,000 clones, with roughly 95% occurring once and the leading ten covering about 0.12%. Input material: naive CD8+ T cells sorted from blood. Receptors were obtained from a woman aged 25 to 45 in good health.

V gene TRBV7-9 combines with J gene TRBJ1-4; D is perhaps TRBD1 (6 bases). The germline CDR1 and CDR2 sequences are SEHNR and FQNEAQ (reference sequence). The V and J ends lost 5 bases and 1 base respectively, with 11 bases between them. The CDR3 consists of 15 residues. The CDR3 DNA follows: TGTGCCAGCAGCACCCTGACAGGAACTAATGAAAAACTGTTTTTT. It codes for CASSTLTGTNEKLFF.

With regard to this clone: One junction end does not reproduce the germline sequence, and a read error may be involved. The chain links TRBV5-6 to TRBJ1-1, with TRBD1 matching over 7 bases. The CDR3 sequence is 15 residues long. Germline CDR1 and CDR2: SGHDT and YYEEEE. CDR3 in DNA: TGTGCCAGCAGCTCCCTGACAGGGAGGGACTCAGGAAACATATTT. It translates to CASSSLTGRDSGNIF.

This chain connects TRBV28 to TRBJ1-1; the D is unclear. V was clipped by 1 base and J by 2 bases, with 8 bases between them. This CDR3 is built from 14 residues. Germline values: CDR1 MDHEN, CDR2 SYDVKM. CDR3 sequence (DNA): TGTGCCAGCAGTTTATTGCCGGACAACACTGAAGCTTTCTTT. Protein: CASSLLPDNTEAFF.

The CDR3 loop reads CASSLREGTTDTQYF. CDR3 nucleotide sequence: TGTGCCAGCAGCTTGCGGGAGGGAACCACAGATACGCAGTATTTT. The rearrangement joins TRBV9 to TRBJ2-3, with 9 positions matching TRBD2. The ends lost 4 bases at V and 2 bases at J; junction bases unmatched: 5. Germline V gene data show CDR1 as SGDLS and CDR2 as YYNGEE. The CDR3 is 15 residues long.

The chain links TRBV6-5 to TRBJ1-2; D is perhaps TRBD1 (5 bases). The CDR3 totals 13 residues. The V gene lost 11 bases and the J gene lost 8 bases, with 21 bases spanning the gap. CDR1 and CDR2 (germline): MNHEY, SVGAGI. CDR3 loop: CAPKTAGLRGYTF. In DNA form, the CDR3 reads TGTGCCCCCAAAACCGCGGGGCTCAGGGGCTACACCTTC.

This clone was detected only once. The J gene is TRBJ2-7, the V gene TRBV5-6, with 10 nucleotides matching TRBD2. Trimming at V came to 0 bases and at J to 5 bases, leaving 5 bases not matched to a gene. Germline values: CDR1 SGHDT, CDR2 YYEEEE. CDR3 size: 15 residues. CDR3: CASSLGAGGRNEQYF. As DNA, the CDR3 is TGTGCCAGCAGCTTGGGAGCGGGAGGGAGGAACGAGCAGTACTTC. Complete variable domain (other parts from reference TRBV5-6 and TRBJ2-7): DAGVTQSPTHLIKTRGQQVTLRCSPKSGHDTVSWYQQALGQGPQFIFQYYEEEERQRGNFPDRFSGHQFPNYSSELNVNALLLGDSALYLCASSLGAGGRNEQYFGPGTRLTVT.

This clone appeared a single time. The chain employs TRBV5-4 and TRBJ2-7; possibly TRBD2 for D (6 bases). This CDR3 is built from 15 residues. CDR1 SGHNT and CDR2 YYREEE come from the germline V gene (reference sequence). Trimming stripped 0 bases from V and 3 bases from J, with 13 bases between. The DNA for the CDR3 is TGTGCCAGCAGCTTGGAGGAGGGCCCTGACTACGAGCAGTACTTC. This translates into CASSLEEGPDYEQYF.

V gene TRBV6-5 combines with J gene TRBJ2-7; D might be TRBD1 (6 bases). V lost 3 bases to trimming and J lost 5 bases, with 11 bases between them. The CDR3 length is 13 residues. The germline gives CDR1 MNHEY, CDR2 SVGAGI. The CDR3 loop is CASSYDGGDEQYF. The CDR3, as DNA: TGTGCCAGCAGTTATGATGGGGGCGACGAGCAGTACTTC.

V and J are TRBV15 and TRBJ1-3; D uncertain. Deletions cut 2 bases from V and 0 bases from J, with 14 bases between. Looked up from germline, CDR1 is LNHNV and CDR2 is YYDKDF (reference sequence). The CDR3 loop spans 17 amino acids. Here the CDR3 DNA reads TGTGCCACCAGCAGACCCTCCGACCGGGTCTCTGGAAACACCATATATTTT. This translates into CATSRPSDRVSGNTIYF.

Concerning this clone itself: Other DNA variants within this sample encode the same CDR3. In DNA, the CDR3 is TGTGCCAGCAGGGGGGGCACAGATACGCAGTATTTT. Translated: CASRGGTDTQYF. This chain connects TRBV27 to TRBJ2-3; D possibly uses TRBD1 or TRBD2 (5 bases each). The CDR3 is made up of 12 amino acids. V was pared by 6 bases and J by 1 base, with 5 bases between. The germline V gene has CDR1 MNHEY and CDR2 SMNVEV (reference sequence).

This clone was detected only once. The chain has TRBV28 and TRBJ1-1, with 9 bases identical to TRBD1. This CDR3 spans 16 amino acids. The V gene end was trimmed by 4 bases and the J gene end by 10 bases; junction bases not matched to a gene: 16. The V gene's germline CDR1 is MDHEN and CDR2 SYDVKM. CDR3 DNA sequence: TGTGCCAGCAGTTCTCGAACAGGGGGCATTCTCTCCGGAGCTTTCTTT. It yields the protein CASSSRTGGILSGAFF.

V usage is TRBV5-4 and J usage is TRBJ2-2; D could derive from TRBD1 or TRBD2 (5 bases each). Per the germline V gene, CDR1 is SGHNT and CDR2 is YYREEE (reference sequence). Trimming left V 5 bases short and J 6 bases short, with 8 bases between. CDR3 length: 12 residues. This chain's CDR3 is CASRGEPGELFF. The DNA of the CDR3 is TGTGCCAGCAGGGGGGAGCCCGGGGAGCTGTTTTTT.

The J gene is TRBJ2-1, the V gene TRBV28, with 8 bases identical to TRBD2. The trim removed 6 bases at V and 4 bases at J, leaving 14 bases unmatched. Germline loops: CDR1 MDHEN, CDR2 SYDVKM. This CDR3 is 17 amino acids long. CDR3 nucleotide sequence: TGTGCCAGCAGCCGCCCCCAGCGGGAGACCCTTTACAATGAGCAGTTCTTC. Encoded protein: CASSRPQRETLYNEQFF.

The chain recombines TRBV4-1 with TRBJ1-2; 9 positions agree with TRBD1. The V and J ends lost 4 bases and 6 bases, in that order; junction bases with no gene match: 9. Germline V gives CDR1 MGHRA, CDR2 YSYEKL. The length of the CDR3 is 15 residues. The CDR3 here is CASSPRNRDRDGYTF. The CDR3 region has the DNA TGCGCCAGCAGCCCAAGAAACCGGGACAGGGATGGCTACACCTTC.

The table lists this clone with a count of one. The chain is built from TRBV13 and TRBJ2-1; 9 nucleotides line up with TRBD2. Germline trimming cut 4 bases from V and 9 bases from J; bases unmatched to any gene: 10. The germline V gene has CDR1 PRHDT and CDR2 FYEKMQ (reference sequence). The CDR3 is 15 residues long. CDR3 sequence reads: CASSWVSSGISEQFF. The CDR3, as DNA: TGTGCCAGCAGCTGGGTCTCTAGCGGGATCAGTGAGCAGTTCTTC.

The chain combines TRBV11-2 with TRBJ2-1; no definite D call. The CDR3 spans 14 residues. Germline values: CDR1 SGHAT, CDR2 FQNNGV. Deletions cut 0 bases from V and 9 bases from J, with 12 bases between. The CDR3 bases are TGTGCCAGCAGCTTAGACGCCCGTTCCAGTGAGCAGTTCTTC. Translated: CASSLDARSSEQFF.

The V gene is TRBV7-9, the J gene TRBJ1-5, with 10 bases lining up with TRBD1. V lost 1 base, J lost 6 bases, and 6 bases stayed unmatched. The CDR3 has 16 residues. CDR1 and CDR2 (germline): SEHNR, FQNEAQ (reference sequence). The CDR3 nucleotides are TGTGCCAGCAGCTTAGGCGGGACAGGGGTGCCTCAGCCCCAGCATTTT. As protein: CASSLGGTGVPQPQHF.

Concerning this clone: Other DNA sequences within the sample encode an identical CDR3. The chain employs TRBV2 and TRBJ2-1; 7 bases line up with TRBD2. Germline CDR1 and CDR2: SNHLY and FYNNEI. The CDR3 is 11 residues long. V shed 6 bases and J 7 bases; nucleotides not matched to a gene: 0. CDR3 loop: CASRGGNEQFF. The CDR3 nucleotides are TGTGCCAGCAGGGGGGGGAATGAGCAGTTCTTC.

V gene TRBV4-1 combines with J gene TRBJ2-5; D is undetermined. The last part of the DNA fits TRBJ2-7 better; the J call may be wrong. CDR1 MGHRA and CDR2 YSYEKL come from the germline V gene. The CDR3 is made up of 13 amino acids. CDR3 DNA sequence: TGCGCCAGCAGCCAAGGACGGGCGTACGAGCAGTACTTC. It specifies CASSQGRAYEQYF.

The chain is built from TRBV6-4 and TRBJ2-3, with 9 positions matching TRBD2. Germline V lookup: CDR1 MRHNA, CDR2 SNTAGT. Losses at the gene ends were 6 bases for V and 3 bases for J; bases not matched to a gene: 10. The CDR3 is made up of 16 amino acids. The CDR3 region is CASSRISGRGTDTQYF. Here the CDR3 DNA reads TGTGCCAGCAGCCGCATTAGCGGGAGAGGTACAGATACGCAGTATTTT.

The chain is built from TRBV28 and TRBJ2-4; possibly TRBD2 for D (6 bases). There are 15 residues in the CDR3. CDR1 MDHEN and CDR2 SYDVKM come from the germline V gene. The V and J ends lost 1 base and 7 bases respectively, with 14 bases between them. The DNA of the CDR3 is TGTGCCAGCAGTTTATCCCCAGGAGGGCCGAACATTCAGTACTTC. This gives the protein CASSLSPGGPNIQYF.

J is TRBJ2-5 and V is TRBV7-2; D gene ambiguous. This CDR3 contains 15 residues. The germline V gene encodes CDR1 SGHTA and CDR2 FQGNSA. Trimming shortened V by 2 bases and J by 2 bases, and 12 bases separated the two germline ends. CDR3 in amino acids: CASSLWGVGQETQYF. In DNA, the CDR3 is TGTGCCAGCAGCTTATGGGGTGTTGGACAAGAGACCCAGTACTTC.

This clone came up once. Other DNA sequences of this sample code for an identical CDR3. The chain links TRBV7-9 to TRBJ2-7; 7 nucleotides line up with TRBD1. This CDR3 has 16 amino acids. Unmatched junction bases numbered 8, after V lost 1 base and J lost 2 bases. CDR1 is SEHNR and CDR2 is FQNEAQ in the germline V gene (reference sequence). This CDR3 is CASSLVLGQRTYEQYF. DNA for the CDR3: TGTGCCAGCAGCTTAGTGTTGGGACAGAGAACCTACGAGCAGTACTTC.

The chain uses TRBV28 and TRBJ2-7, with 12 bases matching TRBD2. The CDR3 consists of 15 residues. Germline V gene data show CDR1 as MDHEN and CDR2 as SYDVKM. V trimming: 8 bases; J trimming: 3 bases; junction bases outside the gene matches: 8. The DNA of the CDR3 is TGTGCCAGCTGGCGGACTAGCGGGGTGAACTACGAGCAGTACTTC. This codes for CASWRTSGVNYEQYF.

Concerning this clone: The junction does not match germline at one end; this may be a read error. The chain couples TRBV7-9 to TRBJ2-1, with 9 bases that match TRBD2. The germline CDR1 and CDR2 sequences are SEHNR and FQNEAQ (reference sequence). This CDR3 contains 14 residues. The CDR3 nucleotides are TGTGCCAGCAGCATAGCGGGGGAATACAATGAGCAGTTCTTC. Translation: CASSIAGEYNEQFF. The entire variable domain, with the rest obtained from reference TRBV7-9 and TRBJ2-1, is as follows: DTGVSQNPRHKITKRGQNVTFRCDPISEHNRLYWYRQTLGQGPEFLTYFQNEAQLEKSRLLSDRFSAERPKGSFSTLEIQRTEQGDSAMYLCASSIAGEYNEQFFGPGTRLTVL.

This clone was picked up one time. The chain employs TRBV6-5 and TRBJ1-2; no reliable D call. Trimming shortened V by 6 bases and J by 3 bases, and 17 bases separated the two germline ends. Per the germline V gene, CDR1 is MNHEY and CDR2 is SVGAGI. The CDR3 has 15 amino acids. This CDR3 is CASRADPRSDYGYTF. CDR3 nucleotides: TGTGCCAGCAGAGCTGACCCGCGGTCCGACTATGGCTACACCTTC.

J is TRBJ2-7 and V is TRBV7-9; D remains unclear. Germline V gives CDR1 SEHNR, CDR2 FQNEAQ (reference sequence). The CDR3 consists of 14 residues. The V end was cut by 1 base, the J end by 8 bases, with 15 bases between. The CDR3 nucleotides are TGTGCCAGCAGCTTAGAAGAGGACGGCTTGAAGCAGTACTTC. It is translated as CASSLEEDGLKQYF.

V and J are TRBV5-1 and TRBJ2-7; 7 positions agree with TRBD1. V lost 5 bases and J lost 2; bases outside the gene matches: 4. Germline CDR1 SGHRS, CDR2 YFSETQ. This CDR3 is 13 amino acids long. Here the CDR3 reads CASRVGTAYEQYF. For the CDR3, the DNA is TGCGCCAGCAGGGTCGGGACAGCCTACGAGCAGTACTTC.

The chain links TRBV7-2 to TRBJ1-2; D gene unclear. The length of the CDR3 is 14 residues. Trimming left V 2 bases short and J 8 bases short, with 15 bases between. Germline V lookup: CDR1 SGHTA, CDR2 FQGNSA. This CDR3 is CASSLIWPPQGYTF. The CDR3 nucleotides are TGTGCCAGCAGCTTAATTTGGCCACCACAGGGCTACACCTTC.

This chain links TRBV28 with TRBJ1-1; tentative D call: TRBD1 (5 bases). Germline loops: CDR1 MDHEN, CDR2 SYDVKM. The CDR3 covers 12 residues. V shed 8 bases and J shed 7 bases, with 14 bases lying between them. As DNA, the CDR3 is TGTGCCAGCGAAGAGGGGCAGGGTGAAGCTTTCTTT. Its protein product is CASEEGQGEAFF.